One sample yielded the 22 T cell receptor beta chains listed below, sequenced in a study of graft-versus-host responses after intestinal transplantation. Produced via immunoSEQ multiplex PCR; TCRdb's table is partial and in-frame only. The sample lists 35,000 to 50,000 clones; about 95% were seen once. These receptors' antigens are unknown. The sequenced sample was unstimulated CD8+ T cells sorted from spleen or lymph node cells, obtained before transplant. These receptors all stem from a human donor who was the organ donor for an intestinal transplant.

The chain links TRBV15 to TRBJ1-6, with TRBD1 matching over 9 bases. This CDR3 has 15 residues. V trimming: 2 bases; J trimming: 10 bases; junction bases outside the gene matches: 6. Germline V gene lookup returns CDR1 LNHNV and CDR2 YYDKDF (reference sequence). CDR3: CATSRTGTGRSPLHF. The CDR3 DNA reads as TGTGCCACCAGCAGAACCGGGACAGGGAGATCACCCCTCCACTTT. Based on the CDR3 plus reference TRBV15 and TRBJ1-6, the full variable domain is DAMVIQNPRYQVTQFGKPVTLSCSQTLNHNVMYWYQQKSSQAPKLLFHYYDKDFNNEADTPDNFQSRRPNTSFCFLDIRSPGLGDTAMYLCATSRTGTGRSPLHFGNGTRLTVT.

V is TRBV27 and J is TRBJ2-7; possible D gene TRBD2, 7 bases. The CDR3 spans 14 residues. Germline-derived CDR1 and CDR2 are MNHEY and SMNVEV (reference sequence). The V and J ends lost 5 bases and 1 base respectively, with 12 bases between them. The CDR3 sequence: CASSLGGPSYEQYF. As DNA, the CDR3 is TGTGCCAGCAGTCTGGGGGGGCCATCCTACGAGCAGTACTTC.

V is TRBV6-5 and J is TRBJ2-3, with D perhaps TRBD1 or TRBD2 (5 bases each). The CDR3 spans 15 residues. Trimming shortened V by 2 bases and J by 2 bases, and 11 bases separated the two germline ends. The germline CDR1 and CDR2 sequences are MNHEY and SVGAGI. The CDR3 DNA reads as TGTGCCAGCAGTTACAGCGGACATGTCACAGATACGCAGTATTTT. This gives the protein CASSYSGHVTDTQYF.

This clone has a single count. The gene calls are TRBV29-1 and TRBJ1-1; D unclear. Germline loops: CDR1 SQVTM, CDR2 ANQGSEA. Trimming shortened V by 6 bases and J by 5 bases, and 10 bases separated the two germline ends. This CDR3 region has 11 residues. CDR3 in amino acids: CSVQDGTEAFF. The CDR3 DNA is TGCAGCGTCCAGGATGGGACTGAAGCTTTCTTT.

The chain uses TRBV19 and TRBJ1-5, with D unclear. The CDR3 extends over 16 amino acids. Germline loops: CDR1 LNHDA, CDR2 SQIVND (reference sequence). Between the trimmed V and J ends, which lost 3 bases and 0 bases, there was a span of 12 bases. CDR3 sequence (DNA): TGTGCCAGTAGTATCGGTGGGCCGTATAGCAATCAGCCCCAGCATTTT. It translates to CASSIGGPYSNQPQHF.

The chain employs TRBV4-3 and TRBJ1-1, with D possibly TRBD1 on 5 matching bases. This CDR3 has 16 residues. Germline V CDR1 and CDR2: LGHNA, YSLEER. V lost 1 base, J lost 1 base, and 13 bases lay in between. The CDR3 protein is CASSQVFREANTEAFF. For the CDR3, the DNA is TGCGCCAGCAGCCAAGTGTTCAGGGAGGCGAACACTGAAGCTTTCTTT.

This clone appeared a single time. The J gene is TRBJ2-3, the V gene TRBV6-5, with D perhaps being TRBD1 or TRBD2 (6 bases each). Germline V lookup: CDR1 MNHEY, CDR2 SVGAGI. The CDR3 contains 15 residues. Trimming pared 6 bases from V and 7 bases from J, leaving 20 bases between. CDR3: CASSPPQVGGNTQYF. CDR3 nucleotides: TGTGCCAGCAGCCCACCGCAGGTCGGGGGCAATACGCAGTATTTT.

V and J are TRBV11-2 and TRBJ1-2; 9 bases match TRBD1. With 7 bases clipped from V and 3 bases from J, the junction kept 3 bases outside the gene matches. The germline V gene encodes CDR1 SGHAT and CDR2 FQNNGV. The CDR3 covers 13 residues. The CDR3: CASTGTGHYGYTF. The CDR3 region has the DNA TGTGCCAGCACTGGGACAGGGCACTATGGCTACACCTTC.

Only one count was recorded for this clone. The J gene is TRBJ2-1, the V gene TRBV14; no definite D call. CDR3 length equals 17 residues. The germline CDR1 and CDR2 sequences are SGHDN and FVKESK. The ends were cut back, 0 bases at V and 5 bases at J, with 17 bases in the middle. CDR3 bases: TGTGCCAGCAGCCAAGACCCCTACGGCGAGCAGAACAATGAGCAGTTCTTC. Translated: CASSQDPYGEQNNEQFF.

The rearrangement links TRBV5-6 to TRBJ1-1; 8 bases align to TRBD1. The CDR3 covers 14 residues. Germline V gene lookup returns CDR1 SGHDT and CDR2 YYEEEE. Trimming took 0 bases from V and 7 from J; bases not matched to a gene: 5. The CDR3 region is CASSLGQGWGEAFF. The CDR3 DNA reads as TGTGCCAGCAGCTTGGGACAGGGGTGGGGTGAAGCTTTCTTT.

This clone was seen a few times. The V call is TRBV21-1, the J call TRBJ1-3; TRBD1 is the table's D call, not checked against the DNA. TRBV21-1 is reported as a pseudogene. The CDR3 runs 15 residues. DNA for the CDR3: TGTGCCAGCAGCCAGAAGACAGGGTGTGGAAACACCATATATTTT. Translation: CASSQKTGCGNTIYF.

The rearrangement joins TRBV4-3 to TRBJ2-5; tentative D call: TRBD1 (6 bases). From germline, CDR1 is LGHNA and CDR2 YSLEER. The CDR3 length is 15 residues. V was trimmed by 0 bases and J by 5 bases, leaving 13 bases between them. CDR3 amino acids: CASSQDVPRGETQYF. DNA for the CDR3: TGCGCCAGCAGCCAAGATGTCCCTAGGGGGGAGACCCAGTACTTC.

The chain is built from TRBV5-6 and TRBJ1-1; 7 positions agree with TRBD1. CDR3 length equals 16 residues. The germline V gene has CDR1 SGHDT and CDR2 YYEEEE. The trim removed 5 bases at V and 1 base at J, leaving 11 bases unmatched. In DNA, the CDR3 is TGTGCCAGCAGTAATATCAGGGGGAACGAGAACACTGAAGCTTTCTTT. Residues: CASSNIRGNENTEAFF.

In its sample, this clone was seen once. The genes are TRBV7-2 and TRBJ1-1; no clear D. Germline V CDR1 and CDR2: SGHTA, FQGNSA. The V gene lost 1 base and the J gene lost 2 bases, with 8 bases spanning the gap. This CDR3 is 14 amino acids long. The CDR3 coding sequence is TGTGCCAGCAGCTTAGTTCCAGCTAACACTGAAGCTTTCTTT. It yields the protein CASSLVPANTEAFF.

V and J are TRBV4-3 and TRBJ2-3; TRBD2 aligns across 11 bases. Germline loops: CDR1 LGHNA, CDR2 YSLEER. The CDR3 contains 18 residues. The V gene end was trimmed by 0 bases and the J gene end by 4 bases; junction bases not matched to a gene: 9. CDR3 sequence reads: CASSQDLIAGGQADTQYF. In DNA, the CDR3 is TGCGCCAGCAGCCAAGATTTGATAGCGGGGGGGCAGGCAGATACGCAGTATTTT.

The V and J genes are TRBV7-9 and TRBJ2-2; D is ambiguous. The V and J ends lost 5 bases and 7 bases respectively, with 14 bases between them. The CDR3 loop spans 14 amino acids. CDR1 and CDR2 from the germline V gene are SEHNR and FQNEAQ (reference sequence). The CDR3 loop reads CASSTPKSGGELFF. The CDR3, as DNA: TGTGCCAGCAGCACGCCTAAGTCGGGCGGGGAGCTGTTTTTT.

The chain joins TRBV4-1 to TRBJ2-5, with 13 bases lining up with TRBD2. The V gene's germline CDR1 is MGHRA and CDR2 YSYEKL. The CDR3 is made up of 18 amino acids. V shed 0 bases and J 0 bases; nucleotides not matched to a gene: 4. This CDR3 reads CASSQDWTSGGNQETQYF. The CDR3 DNA reads TGCGCCAGCAGCCAAGACTGGACTAGCGGGGGTAACCAAGAGACCCAGTACTTC.

The chain has TRBV15 and TRBJ1-2; D not certain. The CDR3 is 15 residues long. Germline loops: CDR1 LNHNV, CDR2 YYDKDF (reference sequence). Trimming removed 1 base at V and 1 base at J, with 10 bases between. CDR3 in DNA: TGTGCCACCAGCAGAGGTCAGAATCTTAACTATGGCTACACCTTC. Amino acid sequence: CATSRGQNLNYGYTF.

This chain connects TRBV5-1 to TRBJ2-1, with 9 positions matching TRBD1. The trim removed 3 bases at V and 4 bases at J, leaving 2 bases unmatched. From germline, CDR1 is SGHRS and CDR2 YFSETQ. The CDR3 has 14 amino acids. The CDR3 nucleotides are TGCGCCAGCAGCTCGACAGGGGGGTACAATGAGCAGTTCTTC. Translating gives CASSSTGGYNEQFF.

The chain carries TRBV4-3 and TRBJ2-2; D possibly corresponds to TRBD1 (5 bases). CDR1 LGHNA and CDR2 YSLEER come from the germline V gene. V lost 3 bases and J 7 bases, leaving 15 bases between the germline ends. This CDR3 has 15 residues. The CDR3 loop is CASSQWGQTIGELFF. The DNA for the CDR3 is TGCGCCAGCAGCCAGTGGGGCCAAACCATCGGGGAGCTGTTTTTT.

The chain carries TRBV19 and TRBJ2-7; D is undetermined. This CDR3 has 13 amino acids. Trimming shortened V by 0 bases and J by 0 bases, and 3 bases separated the two germline ends. The V gene's germline CDR1 is LNHDA and CDR2 SQIVND (reference sequence). The CDR3 DNA reads TGTGCCAGTAGTATAGAGGACTCCTACGAGCAGTACTTC. It translates to CASSIEDSYEQYF.

The CDR3 spells CASSTDRVRDEQYF. The CDR3 DNA follows: TGTGCCAGCTCGACGGACAGGGTGAGGGACGAGCAGTACTTC. The chain links TRBV18 to TRBJ2-7; 8 bases map to TRBD1. The germline gives CDR1 KGHSH, CDR2 LQKENI. This CDR3 region has 14 residues. V lost 6 bases and J lost 5; bases outside the gene matches: 9.